This T cell receptor (beta chain) was identified in a study of blood T cell repertoires in COVID-19. Overall study context: The United States, Italy and Spain supplied acute and convalescent COVID-19 samples.

Generated by immunoSEQ multiplex PCR, the TCRdb table keeps only in-frame clones and is missing some. This sample has about 370,000 clones, with 89% found just once. V lost 4 bases, J lost 0 bases, and 9 bases lay in between. The CDR3 covers 14 residues. Germline V lookup: CDR1 SGHRS, CDR2 YFSETQ. Source material: peripheral blood. The chain combines TRBV5-1 with TRBJ2-3; a weak D match, TRBD1 (5 bases). This sequence was found in a woman aged 25 to 39 with COVID-19, enrolled during active disease. CDR3 bases: TGCGCCAGCAGCCGAGACAGTAGCACAGATACGCAGTATTTT. Protein product: CASSRDSSTDTQYF.